This TCR beta chain was identified during a study of T cell responses to AZD1222 COVID-19 vaccine. Study findings and constraints: At 160-218 and 743-854, vaccine-associated CD4 TCRs were dominant, and they spanned spike. Baseline serology detected seropositivity in only six AZD1222 recipients.

Regarding this clone: The antigen is undetermined.

Germline V gives CDR1 DFQATT, CDR2 SNEGSKA (reference sequence). The V end lost 3 bases, the J end lost 6 bases, and 18 bases lay between the germline ends. The CDR3 is 16 residues long. The table came from immunoSEQ multiplex PCR; TCRdb's copy has only in-frame clones and leaves some out. The data contain more than 95,000 clones, more than 85% of them seen just once; the ten biggest clones take up around 7.1%. This material consisted of peripheral blood, taken 28 days after the second AZD1222 dose. The sequence derives from an adult who received the AZD1222 COVID-19 vaccine. The chain uses TRBV20-1 and TRBJ1-6; possibly TRBD1 for D (6 bases). The CDR3 protein is CSASEGGGAGNSPLHF. In DNA form, the CDR3 reads TGCAGTGCTAGTGAGGGGGGGGGCGCGGGTAATTCACCCCTCCACTTT.